The clone carrying this T cell receptor beta chain turned up a few times. This entry is derived from a study of T cells after yellow fever vaccination. CDR3 length: 16 amino acids. The V end was cut by 1 base, the J end by 0 bases, with 10 bases between. Germline CDR1 reads LGHNA; CDR2 reads YSLEER. TCRdb re-analysed the 5' RACE reads in MiXCR, keeping a single row per CDR3 protein. The sample lists just over 250,000 distinct CDR3 sequences; around 4.9% were seen once. The TCR originated in a man aged 18 to 35 who received the YFV17D yellow fever vaccine. This chain uses TRBV4-3 with TRBJ1-3; D call uncertain. Sequenced here: CD4+ T cells sorted from PBMCs, sampled on the day of the yellow fever booster vaccination. In nucleotides, the CDR3 is TGCGCCAGCAGCCAAGTTCAGGCCAGCTCTGGAAACACCATATATTTT. Translated, it gives CASSQVQASSGNTIYF.